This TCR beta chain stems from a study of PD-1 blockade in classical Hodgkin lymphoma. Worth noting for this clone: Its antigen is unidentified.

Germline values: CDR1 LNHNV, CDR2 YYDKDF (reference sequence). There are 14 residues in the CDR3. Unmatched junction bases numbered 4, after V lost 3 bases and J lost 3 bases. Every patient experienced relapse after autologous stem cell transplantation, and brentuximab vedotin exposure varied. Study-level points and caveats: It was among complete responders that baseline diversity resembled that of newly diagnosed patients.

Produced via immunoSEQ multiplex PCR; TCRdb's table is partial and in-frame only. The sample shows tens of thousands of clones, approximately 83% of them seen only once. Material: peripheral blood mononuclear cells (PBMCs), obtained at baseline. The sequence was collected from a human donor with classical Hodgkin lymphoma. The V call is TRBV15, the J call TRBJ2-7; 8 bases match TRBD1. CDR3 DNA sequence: TGTGCCACCAGCAGTGACAGGGGCAACTACGAGCAGTACTTC. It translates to CATSSDRGNYEQYF.